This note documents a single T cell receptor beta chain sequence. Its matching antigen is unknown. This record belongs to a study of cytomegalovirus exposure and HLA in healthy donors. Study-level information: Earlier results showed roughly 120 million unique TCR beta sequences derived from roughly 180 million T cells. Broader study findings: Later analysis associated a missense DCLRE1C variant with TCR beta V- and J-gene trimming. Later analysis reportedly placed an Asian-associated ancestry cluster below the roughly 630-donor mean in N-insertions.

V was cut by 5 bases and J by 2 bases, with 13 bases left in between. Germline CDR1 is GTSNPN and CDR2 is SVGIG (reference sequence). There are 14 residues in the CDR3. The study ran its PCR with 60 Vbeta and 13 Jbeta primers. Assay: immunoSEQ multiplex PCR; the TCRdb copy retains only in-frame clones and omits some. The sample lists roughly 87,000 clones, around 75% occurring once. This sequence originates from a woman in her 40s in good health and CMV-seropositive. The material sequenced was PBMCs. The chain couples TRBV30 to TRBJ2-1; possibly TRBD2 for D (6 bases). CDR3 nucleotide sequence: TGTGCCTGGCTGAGGACTAACCCCTACAATGAGCAGTTCTTC. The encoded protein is CAWLRTNPYNEQFF. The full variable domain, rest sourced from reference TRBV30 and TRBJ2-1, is SQTIHQWPATLVQPVGSPLSLECTVEGTSNPNLYWYRQAAGRGLQLLFYSVGIGQISSEVPQNLSASRPQDRQFILSSKKLLLSDSGFYLCAWLRTNPYNEQFFGPGTRLTVL.